One sample yielded the 30 T cell receptor beta chains listed below, sequenced in a study of cytomegalovirus exposure and HLA in healthy donors (dated by TCRdb to about 2017). Library preparation employed the immunoSEQ multiplex PCR assay. For the multiplex PCR, a mixture combining 60 forward primers for TCR Vbeta segments and 13 reverse primers for TCR Jbeta segments was used. Imported from immuneACCESS, the table was reduced by TCRdb to in-frame sequences with V and J called. These copies leave out some clones; in studies compared against another copy, an unresolved V gene accounts for under half, and the cause of the remainder is not known. Within this sample are about 200,000 clones, with roughly 80% of them counted one time only. The ten largest clones add up to roughly 1.6% of the sample. Sequencing input: PBMCs. The origin of the receptors is a middle-aged man in good health and CMV-seronegative.

The gene calls are TRBV27 and TRBJ2-7; D is possibly TRBD2 (6 bases). Germline CDR1 is MNHEY and CDR2 is SMNVEV (reference sequence). Trimming stripped 7 bases from V and 0 bases from J, with 16 bases between. The CDR3 runs to 15 residues. In DNA, the CDR3 is TGTGCCAGCACCTCTATGGTCGGGGGCTCCTACGAGCAGTACTTC. Translation gives CASTSMVGGSYEQYF.

V and J are TRBV5-1 and TRBJ2-3; TRBD2 is a possible D gene (5 bases). The CDR3 is made up of 16 amino acids. V was pared by 0 bases and J by 2 bases, with 13 bases between. The germline V gene has CDR1 SGHRS and CDR2 YFSETQ. The CDR3 DNA is TGCGCCAGCAGCTTGGAGCGGAATTTTAACACAGATACGCAGTATTTT. Translated: CASSLERNFNTDTQYF.

This clone came up a few times. The V call is TRBV5-4, the J call TRBJ2-3; TRBD2 agrees at 9 bases. With V trimmed by 1 base and J by 2 bases, 5 bases remained unmatched. CDR1 and CDR2 (germline): SGHNT, YYREEE (reference sequence). The CDR3 length is 16 residues. CDR3 nucleotides: TGTGCCAGCAGCTTGTTGGCGGGAGGGACCACAGATACGCAGTATTTT. It codes for CASSLLAGGTTDTQYF.

The chain couples TRBV4-1 to TRBJ2-3, with a tentative D call TRBD1 (6 bases). CDR1 is MGHRA and CDR2 is YSYEKL in the germline V gene. The CDR3 has 17 amino acids. Trimming left V 4 bases short and J 0 bases short, with 17 bases between. The CDR3 nucleotides are TGCGCCAGCAGCCCAGGCCCGTGGGACAAGAGCACAGATACGCAGTATTTT. Protein product: CASSPGPWDKSTDTQYF.

The J gene is TRBJ2-7, the V gene TRBV6-5; tentatively, D is TRBD1 (6 bases). Looked up from germline, CDR1 is MNHEY and CDR2 is SVGAGI. The CDR3 extends over 16 amino acids. V gave up 2 bases and J gave up 0 bases, with 14 bases separating them. The CDR3 sequence: CASSYSPRDNSYEQYF. DNA of the CDR3: TGTGCCAGCAGTTACAGCCCCCGGGACAACTCCTACGAGCAGTACTTC.

CDR3 in DNA: TGTGCCATCAGTCGACAGTCCACTAGCACAGATACGCAGTATTTT. Translation: CAISRQSTSTDTQYF. The chain recombines TRBV10-3 with TRBJ2-3; perhaps TRBD1 as D (5 bases). Germline loops: CDR1 ENHRY, CDR2 SYGVKD. The V gene lost 5 bases and the J gene lost 0 bases, with 12 bases spanning the gap. This CDR3 is built from 15 residues.

This chain links TRBV30 with TRBJ1-5; the match to TRBD1 covers 11 bases. Trimming at V came to 7 bases and at J to 7 bases, leaving 12 bases not matched to a gene. The CDR3 consists of 15 residues. CDR1 and CDR2 from the germline V gene are GTSNPN and SVGIG (reference sequence). This CDR3 is CAFSRDRGAEQPQHF. CDR3 coding DNA: TGTGCCTTTTCCCGGGACAGGGGGGCTGAACAGCCCCAGCATTTT.

Remarks on this clone: In the same sample, other DNA sequences code for this CDR3. V is TRBV18 and J is TRBJ1-5, with D perhaps matching TRBD1 (5 bases). The CDR3 loop spans 13 amino acids. V shed 3 bases and J shed 4 bases, with 7 bases lying between them. Germline loops: CDR1 KGHSH, CDR2 LQKENI. The CDR3 protein is CASSPQGNQPQHF. CDR3 DNA sequence: TGTGCCAGCTCACCCCAGGGAAATCAGCCCCAGCATTTT.

The chain combines TRBV27 with TRBJ2-7; D perhaps matches TRBD1 (6 bases). V gave up 2 bases and J gave up 0 bases, with 14 bases separating them. The CDR3 spans 16 residues. Germline lookup yields CDR1 MNHEY and CDR2 SMNVEV (reference sequence). In DNA form, the CDR3 reads TGTGCCAGCAGTTTAAGTTTCAGGACAGCCTCCTACGAGCAGTACTTC. It yields the protein CASSLSFRTASYEQYF.

This clone was recorded once. The chain carries TRBV7-6 and TRBJ2-1, with TRBD1 identical over 7 bases. The J segment lost 0 bases and the V segment lost 5 bases, leaving 4 bases of the junction unmatched. There are 15 residues in the CDR3. Germline assignment: CDR1 SGHVS and CDR2 FNYEAQ. The CDR3 protein is CASSRQGSSYNEQFF. The CDR3 DNA reads as TGTGCCAGCAGCCGACAGGGAAGCTCCTACAATGAGCAGTTCTTC.

This chain uses TRBV4-2 with TRBJ2-7; D gene unclear. CDR3 length: 14 amino acids. V lost 0 bases to trimming and J lost 1 base, with 7 bases between them. In germline, CDR1 is LGHNA, CDR2 YNFKEQ. The DNA for the CDR3 is TGTGCCAGCAGCCAAGACCAGTATTCCTACGAGCAGTACTTC. As protein: CASSQDQYSYEQYF.

CDR3 sequence reads: CASSHGLAGDGTGELFF. The CDR3 bases are TGTGCCAGCAGCCATGGACTAGCGGGAGACGGCACCGGGGAGCTGTTTTTT. The chain is built from TRBV28 and TRBJ2-2; TRBD2 agrees at 13 bases. J was trimmed by 4 bases and V by 6 bases; bases with no gene match: 8. The CDR3 is 17 amino acids. Germline V gene data show CDR1 as MDHEN and CDR2 as SYDVKM.

The rearrangement links TRBV9 to TRBJ2-5; D unclear. There are 16 residues in the CDR3. The ends were cut back, 4 bases at V and 2 bases at J, with 18 bases in the middle. Germline V CDR1 and CDR2: SGDLS, YYNGEE. This CDR3 reads CASSPRRAAPQETQYF. The CDR3 nucleotides read TGTGCCAGCAGCCCCCGCCGTGCCGCGCCACAAGAGACCCAGTACTTC.

This clone was counted between two and nine times. This chain uses TRBV28 with TRBJ2-3, with a possible D match to TRBD2 (6 bases). Germline loops: CDR1 MDHEN, CDR2 SYDVKM. The CDR3 sequence is 15 residues long. V shed 1 base and J shed 6 bases, with 14 bases lying between them. The CDR3 spells CASSLFEGRRDTQYF. CDR3 sequence (DNA): TGTGCCAGCAGTTTATTTGAGGGGAGGAGGGATACGCAGTATTTT.

The genes are TRBV2 and TRBJ2-1; no definite D call. The ends were cut back, 3 bases at V and 4 bases at J, with 4 bases in the middle. Germline loops: CDR1 SNHLY, CDR2 FYNNEI. The CDR3 is made up of 12 amino acids. The DNA for the CDR3 is TGTGCCAGCAGTGACAAATACAATGAGCAGTTCTTC. This codes for CASSDKYNEQFF.

The chain carries TRBV6-5 and TRBJ1-5; a weak D match, TRBD1 (5 bases). Germline values: CDR1 MNHEY, CDR2 SVGAGI. This CDR3 spans 14 amino acids. Between the trimmed V and J ends, which lost 6 bases and 3 bases, there was a span of 12 bases. This chain's CDR3 is CASSRRGDNQPQHF. CDR3 nucleotides: TGTGCCAGCAGCCGGCGGGGGGACAATCAGCCCCAGCATTTT.

The chain is built from TRBV27 and TRBJ2-3; 8 bases agree with TRBD2. Per germline, CDR1 MNHEY and CDR2 SMNVEV (reference sequence). V lost 5 bases and J lost 2; bases outside the gene matches: 12. The CDR3 runs 17 residues. The CDR3 coding sequence is TGTGCCAGCAGTGACCTGGGTCGGGAGGGCCCCACAGATACGCAGTATTTT. Amino acid sequence: CASSDLGREGPTDTQYF.

The chain has TRBV11-2 and TRBJ2-1; D perhaps matches TRBD1 (5 bases). V lost 4 bases and J lost 12, with 22 bases in between. CDR1 SGHAT and CDR2 FQNNGV come from the germline V gene. This CDR3 is 15 amino acids long. CDR3 nucleotide sequence: TGTGCCAGCAGCTCCAGGGTTCGGAATACGGTAGGGCAGTTCTTC. Encoded protein: CASSSRVRNTVGQFF.

The J gene is TRBJ2-7, the V gene TRBV6-1, with 10 bases lining up with TRBD1. The V gene's germline CDR1 is MNHNS and CDR2 SASEGT. V trimming: 2 bases; J trimming: 3 bases; junction bases outside the gene matches: 7. CDR3 length: 16 residues. The CDR3 sequence is CASSERRTGGVYEQYF. The CDR3 bases are TGTGCCAGCAGTGAAAGACGGACAGGGGGGGTCTACGAGCAGTACTTC.

This chain connects TRBV9 to TRBJ2-5; weak D call: TRBD1 (6 bases). The V gene lost 5 bases and the J gene lost 5 bases, with 19 bases spanning the gap. The CDR3 totals 15 residues. Germline CDR1 reads SGDLS; CDR2 reads YYNGEE. CDR3 sequence reads: CASSLTPGETETQYF. DNA for the CDR3: TGTGCCAGCAGTCTTACCCCAGGGGAGACGGAGACCCAGTACTTC.

As for this clone: An end of the junction differs from the germline gene, which may be a read error. CDR3 in amino acids: CAWGVLRDRVQPQHF. Here the CDR3 DNA reads TGTGCCTGGGGTGTCCTCCGGGACAGGGTTCAGCCCCAGCATTTT. This rearrangement joins TRBV30 to TRBJ1-5, with 9 positions matching TRBD1. CDR3 size: 15 residues. Per germline, CDR1 GTSNPN and CDR2 SVGIG (reference sequence).

The chain links TRBV19 to TRBJ1-5; D call uncertain. Per germline, CDR1 LNHDA and CDR2 SQIVND (reference sequence). The CDR3 length is 15 residues. Between the trimmed V and J ends, which lost 7 bases and 7 bases, there was a span of 20 bases. Here the CDR3 reads CASIGPDFGVQPQHF. DNA of the CDR3: TGTGCCAGTATTGGGCCCGATTTCGGGGTGCAGCCCCAGCATTTT.

A note on this clone: An end of the junction does not agree with germline; a read error may underlie this. The V gene is TRBV29-1, the J gene TRBJ1-3; D uncertain. This CDR3 has 15 amino acids. Germline lookup yields CDR1 SQVTM and CDR2 ANQGSEA. CDR3 nucleotide sequence: TGCGGCGTTGTTACAGCCGCACGGTCTGGAAACACCATATATTTT. It is translated as CGVVTAARSGNTIYF.

The rearrangement joins TRBV6-5 to TRBJ2-5; unclear D gene. CDR3 length: 16 residues. Germline-derived CDR1 and CDR2 are MNHEY and SVGAGI. The V end was cut by 2 bases, the J end by 0 bases, with 13 bases between. CDR3 protein: CASSYRPPAYQETQYF. For the CDR3, the DNA is TGTGCCAGCAGTTACCGCCCACCTGCGTACCAAGAGACCCAGTACTTC.

The V call is TRBV5-1, the J call TRBJ2-2; D perhaps matches TRBD1 (6 bases). Germline lookup yields CDR1 SGHRS and CDR2 YFSETQ. CDR3 length: 18 amino acids. V was trimmed by 4 bases and J by 2 bases, leaving 21 bases between them. The CDR3 spells CASSPGPTGSSNTGELFF. The DNA for the CDR3 is TGCGCCAGCAGCCCGGGACCTACAGGGAGTTCAAACACCGGGGAGCTGTTTTTT. The full variable domain, with the rest looked up from reference TRBV5-1 and TRBJ2-2, is KAGVTQTPRYLIKTRGQQVTLSCSPISGHRSVSWYQQTPGQGLQFLFEYFSETQRNKGNFPGRFSGRQFSNSRSEMNVSTLELGDSALYLCASSPGPTGSSNTGELFFGEGSRLTVL.

This clone came up a few times. This chain joins TRBV7-9 and TRBJ2-7; D gene unclear. CDR3 length: 14 amino acids. Deletions cut 2 bases from V and 0 bases from J, with 8 bases between. Germline loops: CDR1 SEHNR, CDR2 FQNEAQ (reference sequence). CDR3 coding DNA: TGTGCCAGCAGCTTACCAGGTGCCTCCTACGAGCAGTACTTC. Its protein is CASSLPGASYEQYF.

As regards this clone: This CDR3 is also generated by other DNA sequences in the sample. V usage is TRBV30 and J usage is TRBJ2-5; TRBD1 matches 7 bases. V trimming: 3 bases; J trimming: 0 bases; junction bases outside the gene matches: 1. Germline-derived CDR1 and CDR2 are GTSNPN and SVGIG (reference sequence). This CDR3 region has 13 residues. CDR3 in DNA: TGTGCCTGGAGCAGGGGGTACCAAGAGACCCAGTACTTC. Residues: CAWSRGYQETQYF.

The rearrangement links TRBV28 to TRBJ2-3; 7 positions agree with TRBD2. V gave up 6 bases and J gave up 4 bases; unmatched junction bases: 7. Germline V gene sequence: CDR1 MDHEN, CDR2 SYDVKM. This CDR3 comprises 14 residues. The CDR3 sequence: CASRRGLVADTQYF. The CDR3 DNA follows: TGTGCCAGCAGAAGAGGACTAGTGGCAGATACGCAGTATTTT.

The rearrangement uses TRBV14 and TRBJ2-5; 11 bases align to TRBD2. V lost 6 bases, J lost 4 bases, and 10 bases stayed unmatched. Germline V gives CDR1 SGHDN, CDR2 FVKESK. There are 16 residues in the CDR3. This chain's CDR3 is CASSTTIGLAGETQYF. In DNA form, the CDR3 reads TGTGCCAGCAGTACCACAATCGGACTAGCGGGAGAGACCCAGTACTTC.

The V call is TRBV27, the J call TRBJ2-7; tentative D call: TRBD2 (5 bases). Trimming stripped 4 bases from V and 4 bases from J, with 26 bases between. CDR3 length: 18 residues. Germline V gene data show CDR1 as MNHEY and CDR2 as SMNVEV (reference sequence). The CDR3 region has the DNA TGTGCCAGCAGTTCCCTAACTAGAGCCAACCCTCCATTATACGAGCAGTACTTC. As protein: CASSSLTRANPPLYEQYF.